The 14 T cell receptor beta chains below were found in one sample sequenced in a study of early stage breast cancer tumors. The table came from immunoSEQ multiplex PCR; TCRdb's copy has only in-frame clones and leaves some out. Found here are some 75,000 clones, 65% to 85% of them singletons; the top ten hold under 3.5%. Sequences were obtained from blood. These receptors all come from a person aged 55 to 69 with breast cancer.

The chain employs TRBV6-6 and TRBJ1-5; 8 positions match TRBD1. Germline V gene sequence: CDR1 MNHNY, CDR2 SVGAGI (reference sequence). V shed 4 bases, J shed 6 bases, and the junction held 8 bases outside the gene matches. This CDR3 is 15 amino acids long. In DNA form, the CDR3 reads TGTGCCAGCAGTTTCGGGCAGGGGGCAAGTCAGCCCCAGCATTTT. This codes for CASSFGQGASQPQHF.

J is TRBJ1-1 and V is TRBV11-2; 10 nucleotides align to TRBD1. The junction had 12 bases not matched to a gene; V was cut back by 4 bases and J by 7 bases. The CDR3 covers 16 residues. Germline CDR1 SGHAT, CDR2 FQNNGV. The CDR3 sequence is CASSSQRRTGGIEAFF. The CDR3 DNA reads as TGTGCCAGCAGCTCGCAACGACGGACAGGGGGTATTGAAGCTTTCTTT.

Concerning this clone itself: At one end, the junction sequence differs from germline, possibly due to a read error. The rearrangement joins TRBV7-7 to TRBJ2-3; no reliable D call. CDR3 length: 14 residues. Per the germline V gene, CDR1 is SSHAT and CDR2 is FNYEAQ (reference sequence). The CDR3 reads CASSPSQGTDTQYF. The CDR3 DNA reads as TGTGCTAGCAGCCCCTCCCAGGGCACAGATACGCAGTATTTT.

The CDR3 nucleotides read TGTGCCAGCAGCCGCAGGTCGACTAGCGGGCAAGAGACCCAGTACTTC. This encodes CASSRRSTSGQETQYF. This rearrangement joins TRBV11-2 to TRBJ2-5; 10 bases match TRBD2. This CDR3 is 16 amino acids long. The junction had 8 bases not matched to a gene; V was cut back by 5 bases and J by 2 bases. Per germline, CDR1 SGHAT and CDR2 FQNNGV.

This chain links TRBV11-2 with TRBJ2-2; D might be TRBD2 (6 bases). Germline V CDR1 and CDR2: SGHAT, FQNNGV. The CDR3 has 14 residues. The V and J ends lost 6 bases and 2 bases respectively, with 10 bases between them. This CDR3 is CASRLADNTGELFF. CDR3 in DNA: TGTGCCAGCAGACTAGCAGACAACACCGGGGAGCTGTTTTTT.

Written as DNA, the CDR3 is TGTGCCAGTAGTTCGGCGACTAGCGGGGGGGCCATCTACACCGGGGAGCTGTTTTTT. This gives the protein CASSSATSGGAIYTGELFF. The genes are TRBV19 and TRBJ2-2, with 14 bases aligning to TRBD2. In germline, CDR1 is LNHDA, CDR2 SQIVND (reference sequence). The CDR3 extends over 19 amino acids. J gave up 3 bases and V 5 bases, and 11 bases lay outside the gene matches. Full variable domain (remainder filled in from reference TRBV19 and TRBJ2-2): DGGITQSPKYLFRKEGQNVTLSCEQNLNHDAMYWYRQDPGQGLRLIYYSQIVNDFQKGDIAEGYSVSREKKESFPLTVTSAQKNPTAFYLCASSSATSGGAIYTGELFFGEGSRLTVL.

This clone was observed once. This rearrangement joins TRBV30 to TRBJ2-1; D is possibly TRBD2 (5 bases). The ends were cut back, 1 base at V and 4 bases at J, with 8 bases in the middle. CDR1 GTSNPN and CDR2 SVGIG come from the germline V gene (reference sequence). The CDR3 totals 13 residues. CDR3 sequence: CAWSARGYNEQFF. For the CDR3, the DNA is TGTGCCTGGAGTGCGAGAGGGTACAATGAGCAGTTCTTC.

As regards this clone: The same CDR3 is also encoded by other DNA sequences in this sample. The J gene is TRBJ1-5, the V gene TRBV6-6, with D unclear. V lost 8 bases to trimming and J lost 2 bases, with 7 bases between them. Germline V gene sequence: CDR1 MNHNY, CDR2 SVGAGI (reference sequence). This CDR3 region has 12 residues. The CDR3 coding sequence is TGTGCCAGCCTTACTGGCAATCAGCCCCAGCATTTT. It specifies CASLTGNQPQHF.

CDR3 sequence: CASSEAKDFYEQYF. CDR3 DNA sequence: TGTGCCAGCAGTGAAGCAAAAGATTTCTACGAGCAGTACTTC. The V gene is TRBV6-1, the J gene TRBJ2-7; D remains ambiguous. The V end was cut by 0 bases, the J end by 3 bases, with 9 bases between. CDR1 MNHNS and CDR2 SASEGT come from the germline V gene. The CDR3 totals 14 residues.

The chain has TRBV18 and TRBJ2-7; 9 bases are shared with TRBD1. The J segment lost 3 bases and the V segment lost 6 bases, leaving 3 bases of the junction unmatched. Per the germline V gene, CDR1 is KGHSH and CDR2 is LQKENI. There are 13 residues in the CDR3. The CDR3 DNA follows: TGTGCCAGCTCCTTGACAGGGGGCTACGAGCAGTACTTC. This encodes CASSLTGGYEQYF. The full variable domain, in which reference TRBV18 and TRBJ2-7 provide the parts outside the CDR3, is NAGVMQNPRHLVRRRGQEARLRCSPMKGHSHVYWYRQLPEEGLKFMVYLQKENIIDESGMPKERFSAEFPKEGPSILRIQQVVRGDSAAYFCASSLTGGYEQYFGPGTRLTVT.

The DNA for the CDR3 is TGTGCCAGCAGTTACGACAGGGTCGAAAACATTCAGTACTTC. Residues: CASSYDRVENIQYF. The chain combines TRBV6-6 with TRBJ2-4; 7 nucleotides line up with TRBD1. V trimming: 2 bases; J trimming: 5 bases; junction bases outside the gene matches: 3. CDR3 length: 14 residues. Germline V gene sequence: CDR1 MNHNY, CDR2 SVGAGI (reference sequence).

This chain uses TRBV19 with TRBJ2-3; no clear D. With 9 bases removed from V and 8 bases from J, the gap between germline ends came to 15 bases. CDR1 is LNHDA and CDR2 is SQIVND in the germline V gene (reference sequence). The CDR3 covers 12 residues. The CDR3 is CASVSRSGTQYF. Written as DNA, the CDR3 is TGTGCCAGCGTCTCTCGGTCCGGTACGCAGTATTTT.

The chain employs TRBV7-9 and TRBJ2-3; 9 nucleotides line up with TRBD1. There are 14 residues in the CDR3. Looked up from germline, CDR1 is SEHNR and CDR2 is FQNEAQ (reference sequence). Germline trimming cut 5 bases from V and 8 bases from J; bases unmatched to any gene: 8. For the CDR3, the DNA is TGTGCCAGCAGCCTCCCGGACAGGGGAGGTACGCAGTATTTT. Protein sequence: CASSLPDRGGTQYF.

The gene calls are TRBV2 and TRBJ2-6, with D unclear. The CDR3 runs to 13 residues. V was shortened by 4 bases and J by 6 bases, with 7 bases between the two germline ends. Per the germline V gene, CDR1 is SNHLY and CDR2 is FYNNEI. This chain's CDR3 is CASSVSEANVLTF. The CDR3 region has the DNA TGTGCCAGCAGTGTCAGCGAGGCCAACGTCCTGACTTTC.